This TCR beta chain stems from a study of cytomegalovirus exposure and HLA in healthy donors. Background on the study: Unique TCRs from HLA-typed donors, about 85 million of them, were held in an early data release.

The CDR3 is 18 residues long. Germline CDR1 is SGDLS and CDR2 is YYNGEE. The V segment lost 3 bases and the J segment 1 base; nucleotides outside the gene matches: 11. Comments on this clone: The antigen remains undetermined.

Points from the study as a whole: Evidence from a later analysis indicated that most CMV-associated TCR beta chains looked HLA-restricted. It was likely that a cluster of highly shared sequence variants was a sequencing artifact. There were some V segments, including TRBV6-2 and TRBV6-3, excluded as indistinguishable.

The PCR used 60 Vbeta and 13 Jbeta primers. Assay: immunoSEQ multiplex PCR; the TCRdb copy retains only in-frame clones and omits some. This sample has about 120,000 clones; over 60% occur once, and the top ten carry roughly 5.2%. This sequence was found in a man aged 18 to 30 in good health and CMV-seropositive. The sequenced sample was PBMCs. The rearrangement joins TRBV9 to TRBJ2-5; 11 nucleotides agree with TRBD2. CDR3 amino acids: CASSATGTSGSLQETQYF. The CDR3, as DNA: TGTGCCAGCAGCGCCACCGGGACTAGCGGATCGCTCCAAGAGACCCAGTACTTC.